A selection of T cell receptor beta chains follows, all from one sample in a study of cytomegalovirus exposure and HLA in healthy donors. Clones were sequenced by immunoSEQ multiplex PCR, and TCRdb holds only the in-frame ones, with some missing. The sample has about 120,000 clones; 81% are singletons. The sequenced material came from PBMCs. The receptor source for this set is a man in his forties in good health and CMV-seronegative. Both conserved end residues are part of each CDR3. The D gene is left open where the match is weak. Size tells how often a clone was seen (once, few, many) or the class of an expanded clone, and some rows leave it out.

abundance: few
j_gene: TRBJ1-1
v_gene: TRBV5-1
len: 18
d_gene: TRBD1
CDR3aa: CASSLFGPDRGRSTEAFF
CDR3nt: TGCGCCAGCAGCTTGTTCGGGCCCGACAGGGGGCGATCAACTGAAGCTTTCTTT

abundance: .
j_gene: TRBJ2-3
v_gene: TRBV2
len: 14
d_gene: TRBD2
CDR3aa: CASREGTSGDTQYF
CDR3nt: TGTGCCAGCAGGGAGGGGACTAGCGGGGATACGCAGTATTTT

abundance: .
j_gene: TRBJ2-5
v_gene: TRBV6-4
len: 15
d_gene: .
CDR3aa: CASSDSNSPGETQYF
CDR3nt: TGTGCCAGCAGTGACTCGAACAGTCCTGGGGAGACCCAGTACTTC

abundance: .
j_gene: TRBJ1-5
v_gene: TRBV19
len: 15
d_gene: .
CDR3aa: CASSIPPLGDQPQHF
CDR3nt: TGTGCCAGTAGTATACCCCCCCTAGGTGATCAGCCCCAGCATTTT

abundance: .
j_gene: TRBJ1-3
v_gene: TRBV6-6
len: 14
d_gene: TRBD1
CDR3aa: CASSTGGVGNTIYF
CDR3nt: TGTGCCAGCAGTACAGGGGGGGTGGGAAACACCATATATTTT

abundance: few
j_gene: TRBJ2-2
v_gene: TRBV30
len: 18
d_gene: TRBD1
CDR3aa: CAWSVKVGTGGRTGELFF
CDR3nt: TGTGCCTGGAGTGTTAAAGTGGGGACAGGGGGCCGAACCGGGGAGCTGTTTTTT

abundance: .
j_gene: TRBJ1-4
v_gene: TRBV6-6
len: 12
d_gene: .
CDR3aa: CATHRGNEKLFF
CDR3nt: TGTGCCACCCACCGGGGAAATGAAAAACTGTTTTTT

abundance: few
j_gene: TRBJ2-7
v_gene: TRBV11-2
len: 14
d_gene: .
CDR3aa: CASSFTGSQYEQYF
CDR3nt: TGTGCCAGCAGCTTTACAGGGAGTCAATACGAGCAGTACTTC

abundance: .
j_gene: TRBJ1-2
v_gene: TRBV5-4
len: 13
d_gene: TRBD1
CDR3aa: CASSLDRGYGYTF
CDR3nt: TGTGCCAGCAGCTTGGACAGGGGTTATGGCTACACCTTC

abundance: once
j_gene: TRBJ1-1
v_gene: TRBV9
len: 12
d_gene: .
CDR3aa: CASSTGGTEAFF
CDR3nt: TGTGCCAGCAGCACGGGGGGCACTGAAGCTTTCTTT

abundance: .
j_gene: TRBJ2-7
v_gene: TRBV19
len: 15
d_gene: TRBD1
CDR3aa: CASSTLTGATYEQYF
CDR3nt: TGTGCCAGTAGTACCCTCACAGGGGCTACCTACGAGCAGTACTTC

abundance: .
j_gene: TRBJ2-7
v_gene: TRBV6-1
len: 14
d_gene: .
CDR3aa: CASSEDVGREVQYF
CDR3nt: TGTGCCAGCAGTGAAGACGTGGGCAGGGAGGTCCAGTACTTC

abundance: .
j_gene: TRBJ2-6
v_gene: TRBV28
len: 15
d_gene: TRBD1
CDR3aa: CAITTGGSGANVLTF
CDR3nt: TGTGCCATAACTACAGGGGGCTCTGGGGCCAACGTCCTGACTTTC

abundance: .
j_gene: TRBJ2-7
v_gene: TRBV10-3
len: 12
d_gene: .
CDR3aa: CAISDQVYEQYF
CDR3nt: TGTGCCATCAGTGACCAGGTCTACGAGCAGTACTTC

abundance: .
j_gene: TRBJ2-2
v_gene: TRBV9
len: 15
d_gene: .
CDR3aa: CASSLGSGGSGELFF
CDR3nt: TGTGCCAGCAGCCTCGGGTCTGGGGGGTCCGGGGAGCTGTTTTTT

abundance: .
j_gene: TRBJ2-3
v_gene: TRBV9
len: 16
d_gene: TRBD2
CDR3aa: CASSPPERGGTDTQYF
CDR3nt: TGTGCCAGCAGCCCCCCCGAACGGGGGGGCACAGATACGCAGTATTTT

abundance: once
j_gene: TRBJ2-7
v_gene: TRBV5-8
len: 13
d_gene: .
CDR3aa: CASSPTVSYEQYF
CDR3nt: TGTGCCAGCAGCCCGACAGTCTCCTACGAGCAGTACTTC

abundance: .
j_gene: TRBJ1-5
v_gene: TRBV2
len: 13
d_gene: .
CDR3aa: CASSETAFGPQHF
CDR3nt: TGTGCCAGCAGTGAGACAGCATTTGGGCCCCAGCATTTT

abundance: .
j_gene: TRBJ1-2
v_gene: TRBV10-3
len: 12
d_gene: .
CDR3aa: CAISGRGGGYTF
CDR3nt: TGTGCCATCAGTGGACGGGGGGGTGGCTACACCTTC

abundance: .
j_gene: TRBJ1-2
v_gene: TRBV27
len: 14
d_gene: .
CDR3aa: CASSLSRGIDGYTF
CDR3nt: TGTGCCAGCAGTTTATCACGAGGGATTGATGGCTACACCTTC

abundance: .
j_gene: TRBJ1-2
v_gene: TRBV9
len: 19
d_gene: TRBD1
CDR3aa: CASSFLRPGTVSPNYGYTF
CDR3nt: TGTGCCAGCAGCTTTCTCCGTCCCGGGACAGTGTCTCCTAACTATGGCTACACCTTC

abundance: .
j_gene: TRBJ1-1
v_gene: TRBV28
len: 14
d_gene: .
CDR3aa: CASSLGRPDTEAFF
CDR3nt: TGTGCCAGCAGTTTGGGCAGGCCAGACACTGAAGCTTTCTTT

abundance: few
j_gene: TRBJ1-2
v_gene: TRBV7-2
len: 11
d_gene: .
CDR3aa: CASRQDYGYTF
CDR3nt: TGTGCCAGTAGACAGGACTATGGCTACACCTTC

abundance: .
j_gene: TRBJ2-1
v_gene: TRBV18
len: 18
d_gene: TRBD1
CDR3aa: CASSPRGQGTTSYNEQFF
CDR3nt: TGTGCCAGCTCACCTAGGGGACAGGGGACTACCTCCTACAATGAGCAGTTCTTC

abundance: .
j_gene: TRBJ1-5
v_gene: TRBV27
len: 15
d_gene: .
CDR3aa: CASSRRSDGNQPQHF
CDR3nt: TGTGCCAGCAGTCGGCGGTCGGATGGCAATCAGCCCCAGCATTTT

abundance: .
j_gene: TRBJ2-3
v_gene: TRBV7-9
len: 16
d_gene: TRBD2
CDR3aa: CASSPSGLADTDTQYF
CDR3nt: TGTGCCAGCAGCCCCTCCGGACTAGCGGACACAGATACGCAGTATTTT

abundance: .
j_gene: TRBJ2-7
v_gene: TRBV9
len: 16
d_gene: TRBD1
CDR3aa: CASSVVPTGTGYEQYF
CDR3nt: TGTGCCAGCAGCGTAGTCCCCACCGGGACAGGGTACGAGCAGTACTTC

abundance: few
j_gene: TRBJ1-1
v_gene: TRBV7-9
len: 18
d_gene: TRBD1
CDR3aa: CASRTNRDRQYMNTEAFF
CDR3nt: TGTGCCAGCAGGACTAACCGGGACAGGCAGTACATGAACACTGAAGCTTTCTTT

abundance: .
j_gene: TRBJ1-1
v_gene: TRBV19
len: 13
d_gene: .
CDR3aa: CASSIGQNTEAFF
CDR3nt: TGTGCCAGTAGTATCGGACAGAACACTGAAGCTTTCTTT

abundance: .
j_gene: TRBJ1-2
v_gene: TRBV7-2
len: 14
d_gene: .
CDR3aa: CASSLAHRVYGYTF
CDR3nt: TGCGCCAGCAGCTTAGCGCACAGGGTCTATGGCTACACCTTC

abundance: .
j_gene: TRBJ1-3
v_gene: TRBV11-2
len: 16
d_gene: TRBD1
CDR3aa: CASSPRDRYSGNTIYF
CDR3nt: TGTGCCAGCAGCCCCCGGGACAGATACTCTGGAAACACCATATATTTT

abundance: .
j_gene: TRBJ1-5
v_gene: TRBV4-1
len: 15
d_gene: TRBD1
CDR3aa: CASSQIDRGGQPQHF
CDR3nt: TGCGCCAGCAGCCAAATTGACAGGGGGGGTCAGCCCCAGCATTTT

abundance: .
j_gene: TRBJ2-1
v_gene: TRBV25-1
len: 13
d_gene: .
CDR3aa: CASSANTGARQFF
CDR3nt: TGTGCCAGCAGTGCGAATACAGGCGCTAGGCAGTTCTTC

abundance: .
j_gene: TRBJ2-7
v_gene: TRBV15
len: 17
d_gene: .
CDR3aa: CATRTSSGQTQLNEQYF
CDR3nt: TGTGCCACCAGAACGAGCAGCGGACAGACCCAATTGAACGAGCAGTACTTC

abundance: .
j_gene: TRBJ1-5
v_gene: TRBV15
len: 15
d_gene: .
CDR3aa: CATSRDNRFNQPQHF
CDR3nt: TGTGCCACCAGCAGAGATAACAGGTTCAATCAGCCCCAGCATTTT

abundance: .
j_gene: TRBJ2-2
v_gene: TRBV9
len: 17
d_gene: TRBD2
CDR3aa: CASSVRALAGATGELFF
CDR3nt: TGTGCCAGCAGCGTACGTGCGCTAGCGGGAGCCACCGGGGAGCTGTTTTTT

abundance: once
j_gene: TRBJ2-7
v_gene: TRBV6-6
len: 14
d_gene: TRBD1
CDR3aa: CASQPDRATYEQYF
CDR3nt: TGTGCCAGCCAACCGGACAGGGCGACATACGAGCAGTACTTC

abundance: .
j_gene: TRBJ1-6
v_gene: TRBV7-9
len: 16
d_gene: TRBD1
CDR3aa: CASSLGQGASGSPLHF
CDR3nt: TGTGCCAGCAGCTTAGGGCAGGGGGCTTCTGGTTCACCCCTCCACTTT

abundance: .
j_gene: TRBJ2-2
v_gene: TRBV2
len: 15
d_gene: TRBD1
CDR3aa: CATLIGQGAHGELFF
CDR3nt: TGTGCCACACTAATAGGACAGGGGGCCCACGGGGAGCTGTTTTTT

abundance: .
j_gene: TRBJ2-5
v_gene: TRBV7-9
len: 15
d_gene: .
CDR3aa: CASTFSGARQETQYF
CDR3nt: TGTGCCAGCACCTTTTCGGGAGCCCGCCAAGAGACCCAGTACTTC

abundance: .
j_gene: TRBJ2-3
v_gene: TRBV18
len: 15
d_gene: TRBD2
CDR3aa: CASSRPSGSTDTQYF
CDR3nt: TGTGCCAGCTCACGACCTAGCGGCAGCACAGATACGCAGTATTTT

abundance: .
j_gene: TRBJ1-2
v_gene: TRBV18
len: 18
d_gene: TRBD1
CDR3aa: CASSPFLTGGIANYGYTF
CDR3nt: TGTGCCAGCTCACCATTCCTAACAGGGGGCATAGCTAACTATGGCTACACCTTC

abundance: .
j_gene: TRBJ2-5
v_gene: TRBV5-1
len: 14
d_gene: TRBD2
CDR3aa: CASSPSGGQETQYF
CDR3nt: TGCGCCAGCAGTCCTAGCGGGGGCCAAGAGACCCAGTACTTC

abundance: .
j_gene: TRBJ1-1
v_gene: TRBV7-2
len: 13
d_gene: .
CDR3aa: CASSFRVATEAFF
CDR3nt: TGTGCCAGCAGCTTCCGGGTTGCCACTGAAGCTTTCTTT

abundance: .
j_gene: TRBJ1-3
v_gene: TRBV30
len: 13
d_gene: .
CDR3aa: CAWTGAGRVTIYF
CDR3nt: TGTGCCTGGACAGGCGCAGGGCGAGTTACCATATATTTT

abundance: .
j_gene: TRBJ1-4
v_gene: TRBV5-1
len: 16
d_gene: TRBD1
CDR3aa: CASSLARQGMNEKLFF
CDR3nt: TGCGCCAGCAGCTTGGCCAGACAGGGGATGAATGAAAAACTGTTTTTT

abundance: once
j_gene: TRBJ2-6
v_gene: TRBV9
len: 15
d_gene: TRBD1
CDR3aa: CASSRQGPGANVLTF
CDR3nt: TGTGCCAGCAGCAGACAGGGGCCTGGGGCCAACGTCCTGACTTTC

abundance: .
j_gene: TRBJ1-3
v_gene: TRBV6-5
len: 14
d_gene: .
CDR3aa: CASSAAHSGNTIYF
CDR3nt: TGTGCCAGCAGTGCGGCTCACTCTGGAAACACCATATATTTT

abundance: .
j_gene: TRBJ2-1
v_gene: TRBV7-2
len: 16
d_gene: TRBD2
CDR3aa: CASSLVAGGSYNEQFF
CDR3nt: TGTGCCAGCAGCTTGGTGGCGGGAGGAAGTTACAATGAGCAGTTCTTC

abundance: .
j_gene: TRBJ2-7
v_gene: TRBV11-2
len: 14
d_gene: TRBD2
CDR3aa: CASSRTSGEGLKYF
CDR3nt: TGTGCCAGCAGTCGGACTAGCGGGGAGGGTTTGAAGTACTTC

abundance: .
j_gene: TRBJ2-1
v_gene: TRBV7-3
len: 15
d_gene: TRBD2
CDR3aa: CASSFRLAGYNEQFF
CDR3nt: TGTGCCAGCAGCTTTCGACTAGCGGGATACAATGAGCAGTTCTTC

abundance: .
j_gene: TRBJ2-5
v_gene: TRBV28
len: 14
d_gene: TRBD1
CDR3aa: CASSLDRVPETQYF
CDR3nt: TGTGCCAGCAGCCTCGACAGGGTCCCAGAGACCCAGTACTTC

abundance: few
j_gene: TRBJ2-7
v_gene: TRBV5-1
len: 14
d_gene: .
CDR3aa: CASSLGPSSYEQYF
CDR3nt: TGCGCCAGCAGCTTGGGACCTAGCTCCTACGAGCAGTACTTC

abundance: .
j_gene: TRBJ2-7
v_gene: TRBV7-2
len: 14
d_gene: .
CDR3aa: CASSAGSLAYEQYF
CDR3nt: TGTGCCAGCAGCGCCGGGTCGTTGGCGTACGAGCAGTACTTC